This entry lists 20 T cell receptor beta chains sequenced from one sample in a study of OX40 agonist ivuxolimab in advanced cancers. The assay was immunoSEQ multiplex PCR, and TCRdb's table has in-frame clones only and misses some. The sample shows about 61,000 clones, less than 90% of them seen only once. The source was CD4+ or CD8+ T cells sorted from blood, collected in a trial of the OX40 agonist ivuxolimab. Source of these receptors: an adult with an advanced solid tumor such as melanoma, head and neck, liver or kidney cancer.

CDR3 in amino acids: CSVAGTGIAGELFF. The CDR3 DNA sequence: TGCAGCGTAGCCGGGACAGGCATCGCCGGGGAGCTGTTTTTT. This chain links TRBV29-1 with TRBJ2-2; TRBD1 matches at 8 bases. This CDR3 spans 14 amino acids. Germline values: CDR1 SQVTM, CDR2 ANQGSEA. V dropped 6 bases and J dropped 6; count of bases not matched to a gene: 9.

The J gene is TRBJ2-3, the V gene TRBV5-1; D unclear. Deletions cut 6 bases from V and 5 bases from J, with 16 bases between. Germline CDR1 is SGHRS and CDR2 is YFSETQ. The CDR3 is made up of 14 amino acids. CDR3 protein: CASNLNSFQDTQYF. The CDR3 DNA follows: TGCGCCAGCAACCTCAATAGCTTTCAAGATACGCAGTATTTT.

The chain couples TRBV2 to TRBJ1-1; 8 bases align to TRBD1. The CDR3 extends over 12 amino acids. V was clipped by 9 bases and J by 6 bases; unmatched bases: 6. Germline V lookup: CDR1 SNHLY, CDR2 FYNNEI. In DNA form, the CDR3 reads TGTGCCAGACAGGGGGATGGCGCTGAAGCTTTCTTT. It yields the protein CARQGDGAEAFF.

This clone was counted a few times. The DNA for the CDR3 is TGTGCCAGCAGCCCACAGGGGAACTATGGCTACACCTTC. Protein: CASSPQGNYGYTF. The V gene is TRBV7-2, the J gene TRBJ1-2; TRBD1 matches 7 bases. J was trimmed by 2 bases and V by 5 bases; bases with no gene match: 2. Germline-derived CDR1 and CDR2 are SGHTA and FQGNSA. The CDR3 loop spans 13 amino acids.

The J gene is TRBJ1-3, the V gene TRBV12-1. TRBV12-1 is tagged as a pseudogene. This CDR3 has 17 amino acids. This CDR3 is CASSLGIPPRSGNTIYF. Written as DNA, the CDR3 is TGTGCCAGCAGCTTGGGAATTCCTCCTCGCTCTGGAAACACCATATATTTT.

The chain uses TRBV7-2 and TRBJ1-2; D gene unclear. This CDR3 is 16 amino acids long. CDR1 is SGHTA, CDR2 FQGNSA, per germline. Trimming removed 1 base at V and 3 bases at J, with 15 bases between. The CDR3 coding sequence is TGTGCCAGCAGCTTAGGACGGACCTCCCCCTACTATGGCTACACCTTC. Translated, it gives CASSLGRTSPYYGYTF.

This clone has a single count. Written as DNA, the CDR3 is TGTGCCAGCAGTGAGGTGACAGGGAACTACGAGCAGTACTTC. It translates to CASSEVTGNYEQYF. This sequence joins TRBV2 and TRBJ2-7; 7 bases agree with TRBD1. In germline, CDR1 is SNHLY, CDR2 FYNNEI. The CDR3 has 14 residues. The V segment lost 3 bases and the J segment 3 bases; nucleotides outside the gene matches: 5.

The chain employs TRBV5-4 and TRBJ2-3; either TRBD1 or TRBD2 may supply D (5 bases each). V was trimmed by 5 bases and J by 0 bases, leaving 13 bases between them. This CDR3 has 15 residues. CDR1 SGHNT and CDR2 YYREEE come from the germline V gene (reference sequence). The CDR3 loop is CASSPPGPSTDTQYF. The CDR3 nucleotides read TGTGCCAGCAGTCCACCGGGACCAAGCACAGATACGCAGTATTTT.

V and J are TRBV7-6 and TRBJ2-2, with D maybe TRBD1 (5 bases). Germline CDR1 reads SGHVS; CDR2 reads FNYEAQ. This CDR3 is 16 amino acids long. Trimming shortened V by 1 base and J by 8 bases, and 17 bases separated the two germline ends. The CDR3 DNA follows: TGTGCCAGCAGCTTAGAGGCAGGGCGTGTAGAGGGGGAGCTGTTTTTT. As protein: CASSLEAGRVEGELFF.

The chain employs TRBV28 and TRBJ1-5; TRBD1 is a possible D gene (5 bases). This CDR3 has 15 residues. Germline CDR1 reads MDHEN; CDR2 reads SYDVKM. V shed 5 bases and J shed 6 bases, with 17 bases lying between them. The CDR3 DNA sequence: TGTGCCAGCAGTGCCCCGGGGACCATCACTCAGCCCCAGCATTTT. This gives the protein CASSAPGTITQPQHF.

V usage is TRBV6-5 and J usage is TRBJ1-5; weak D call: TRBD1 (6 bases). V was clipped by 2 bases and J by 2 bases, with 10 bases between them. The CDR3 is 15 amino acids. Germline values: CDR1 MNHEY, CDR2 SVGAGI. The CDR3 protein is CASSYRTVGNQPQHF. The CDR3 DNA sequence: TGTGCCAGCAGTTACAGGACAGTTGGCAATCAGCCCCAGCATTTT.

This clone was seen only once. V usage is TRBV5-1 and J usage is TRBJ1-1, with D possibly matching TRBD1 (5 bases). This CDR3 region has 13 residues. V was shortened by 0 bases and J by 7 bases, with 10 bases between the two germline ends. Per germline, CDR1 SGHRS and CDR2 YFSETQ. The CDR3 region is CASSLERQGEAFF. The DNA of the CDR3 is TGCGCCAGCAGCTTGGAGCGGCAGGGTGAAGCTTTCTTT.

This clone was detected only once. The J gene is TRBJ1-2, the V gene TRBV5-5; 9 nucleotides align to TRBD1. Germline CDR1 SGHKS, CDR2 YYEKEE (reference sequence). V shed 5 bases, J shed 8 bases, and the junction held 7 bases outside the gene matches. The CDR3 extends over 13 amino acids. The CDR3 DNA is TGTGCCAGCAGGATACAGGGGGCGGCCGGCTACACCTTC. Amino acids: CASRIQGAAGYTF.

The CDR3 loop is CASSTDRAGYTF. CDR3 nucleotide sequence: TGCGCCAGCAGCACGGACAGGGCTGGCTACACCTTC. The rearrangement joins TRBV5-1 to TRBJ1-2; 8 bases fit TRBD1. The germline V gene has CDR1 SGHRS and CDR2 YFSETQ. V gave up 4 bases and J gave up 7 bases; unmatched junction bases: 3. The CDR3 contains 12 residues.

This chain connects TRBV15 to TRBJ2-1; D is possibly TRBD2 (6 bases). The germline V gene has CDR1 LNHNV and CDR2 YYDKDF (reference sequence). V lost 1 base to trimming and J lost 6 bases, with 13 bases between them. This CDR3 spans 15 amino acids. As DNA, the CDR3 is TGTGCCACCAGCAGAGTGGAGGGAGTGGGCAATGAGCAGTTCTTC. Residues: CATSRVEGVGNEQFF.

This clone was picked up a small number of times. The chain employs TRBV28 and TRBJ1-1; no clear D gene. Germline assignment: CDR1 MDHEN and CDR2 SYDVKM. V lost 2 bases and J 1 base, leaving 8 bases between the germline ends. The CDR3 is made up of 14 amino acids. This CDR3 is CASSLVGKNTEAFF. CDR3 DNA sequence: TGTGCCAGCAGTTTAGTCGGAAAGAACACTGAAGCTTTCTTT.

This clone was seen once. This sequence joins TRBV19 and TRBJ1-5; TRBD1 is a possible D gene (6 bases). The V gene's germline CDR1 is LNHDA and CDR2 SQIVND (reference sequence). The CDR3 contains 16 residues. V lost 3 bases and J 0 bases, leaving 12 bases between the germline ends. The CDR3 nucleotides are TGTGCCAGTAGTATTGATGCAGGGGCTAGCAATCAGCCCCAGCATTTT. Encoded protein: CASSIDAGASNQPQHF.

Turning to this clone: One end of the junction varies from germline; a read error may be responsible. The V gene is TRBV2, the J gene TRBJ2-7, with D possibly being TRBD2 (6 bases). Per germline, CDR1 SNHLY and CDR2 FYNNEI. The CDR3 covers 16 residues. Here the CDR3 reads CASREASDHLSYEQYF. The CDR3, as DNA: TGTGCCAGCAGGGAAGCTAGCGACCACCTCTCCTACGAGCAGTACTTC.

This chain joins TRBV28 and TRBJ2-1; 10 nucleotides match TRBD2. CDR3 length equals 15 residues. Germline assignment: CDR1 MDHEN and CDR2 SYDVKM. The junction had 6 bases not matched to a gene; V was cut back by 2 bases and J by 8 bases. DNA of the CDR3: TGTGCCAGCAGTTTAAGGCCTAGCGGGGGCGATGAGCAGTTCTTC. It specifies CASSLRPSGGDEQFF.

This sequence joins TRBV7-9 and TRBJ2-2; TRBD1 aligns across 8 bases. The CDR3 contains 13 residues. Germline V gene data show CDR1 as SEHNR and CDR2 as FQNEAQ (reference sequence). Trimming at V came to 3 bases and at J to 7 bases, leaving 1 base not matched to a gene. CDR3 DNA: TGTGCCAGCAGCTTTACAGGGGGCGGGGAGCTGTTTTTT. Residues: CASSFTGGGELFF.